The source of this T cell receptor (beta chain) is a study of shared clonotypes between healthy human individuals. Study summary: In total, the donors were two women and a few men aged 18 to 49.

Worth noting for this clone: What it binds is not known.

This CDR3 contains 16 residues. Germline CDR1 reads SGHRS; CDR2 reads YFSETQ. With V trimmed by 4 bases and J by 0 bases, 7 bases remained unmatched. Sequencing used immunoSEQ multiplex PCR; TCRdb keeps in-frame clones, though not all of them. This repertoire shows under 2,500,000 clones, 95% found once; its top ten account for over 0.1%. Study-level findings and limits: Only blood was sampled; tissue repertoires likely differ.

The rearrangement joins TRBV5-1 to TRBJ2-1; 7 bases align to TRBD2. This clonotype was obtained from a man aged 18-30 years in good health. Input material: naive CD4+ T cells sorted from blood. Documented subset: CD45RA+ positively selected. CDR3 DNA: TGCGCCAGCAGCGGAGGGAGCGGGAACTCCTACAATGAGCAGTTCTTC. This translates into CASSGGSGNSYNEQFF.